Listed below are T cell receptor beta chains from one sample, sequenced in a study of OX40 agonist ivuxolimab in advanced cancers. The data were produced by immunoSEQ multiplex PCR, yet TCRdb's version contains in-frame clones alone and is incomplete. The table lists roughly 48,000 clones, 75% to 85% of them singletons. Sequenced material: CD4+ or CD8+ T cells sorted from blood, taken in a trial of the OX40 agonist ivuxolimab. Source of these receptors: an adult with an advanced solid tumor such as melanoma, head and neck, liver or kidney cancer. The CDR3 runs from the conserved cysteine through the conserved F or W. The order of the fields is clone size, J gene, V gene, D gene, CDR3 protein, CDR3 DNA. D genes are given only for firm matches. Rows may omit the clone size; those that give it use once, few, many or a size class.

clone size: .
J gene: TRBJ1-4
V gene: TRBV19
D gene: TRBD1
CDR3 protein: CASSPLRGGREKLFF
CDR3 DNA: TGTGCCAGTAGTCCCCTCAGGGGGGGAAGGGAAAAACTGTTTTTT

clone size: .
J gene: TRBJ1-6
V gene: TRBV6-5
D gene: .
CDR3 protein: CASRGGQSNSPLHF
CDR3 DNA: TGTGCCTCGCGAGGGGGGCAGTCGAATTCACCCCTCCACTTT

clone size: .
J gene: TRBJ1-2
V gene: TRBV5-1
D gene: TRBD1
CDR3 protein: CASSHGQGGRYGYTF
CDR3 DNA: TGCGCCAGCAGCCACGGACAGGGGGGACGCTATGGCTACACCTTC

clone size: few
J gene: TRBJ1-6
V gene: TRBV2
D gene: TRBD1
CDR3 protein: CASSERRGRTPLHF
CDR3 DNA: TGTGCCAGCAGTGAACGGAGGGGGCGTACCCCCCTCCACTTT

clone size: .
J gene: TRBJ2-3
V gene: TRBV7-2
D gene: .
CDR3 protein: CASSSAPIQQYF
CDR3 DNA: TGTGCCAGCAGCTCCGCCCCCATACAGCAGTATTTT

clone size: .
J gene: TRBJ2-5
V gene: TRBV7-2
D gene: .
CDR3 protein: CASSLAITGPETQYF
CDR3 DNA: TGTGCCAGCAGCTTAGCGATTACGGGACCAGAGACCCAGTACTTC

clone size: .
J gene: TRBJ1-2
V gene: TRBV5-6
D gene: .
CDR3 protein: CASSLDRIYGYTF
CDR3 DNA: TGTGCCAGCAGCTTGGACAGAATCTATGGCTACACCTTC

clone size: .
J gene: TRBJ1-4
V gene: TRBV6-6
D gene: .
CDR3 protein: CASSPDEKLFF
CDR3 DNA: TGTGCCAGCAGTCCTGATGAAAAACTGTTTTTT

clone size: .
J gene: TRBJ2-1
V gene: TRBV7-2
D gene: TRBD2
CDR3 protein: CASSLALAGGGEQFF
CDR3 DNA: TGTGCCAGCAGCTTAGCTCTAGCGGGGGGTGGAGAGCAGTTCTTC

clone size: few
J gene: TRBJ2-6
V gene: TRBV6-5
D gene: .
CDR3 protein: CASRAAGANVLTF
CDR3 DNA: TGTGCCAGCAGGGCGGCTGGGGCCAACGTCCTGACTTTC

clone size: .
J gene: TRBJ2-5
V gene: TRBV19
D gene: .
CDR3 protein: CASSGSREETQYF
CDR3 DNA: TGTGCCAGTAGTGGGTCCAGGGAGGAGACCCAGTACTTC

clone size: .
J gene: TRBJ2-4
V gene: TRBV21-1
D gene: .
CDR3 protein: CASSVTGTGGAKNIQYF
CDR3 DNA: TGTGCCAGCAGCGTTACGGGGACAGGGGGAGCCAAAAACATTCAGTACTTC

clone size: .
J gene: TRBJ1-6
V gene: TRBV4-3
D gene: .
CDR3 protein: CASREQTNSPLHF
CDR3 DNA: TGCGCCAGCAGGGAACAGACAAATTCACCCCTCCACTTT

clone size: .
J gene: TRBJ2-5
V gene: TRBV5-1
D gene: .
CDR3 protein: CASSFDRPELRVSQYF
CDR3 DNA: TGCGCCAGCAGCTTTGATCGCCCGGAACTAAGGGTTAGCCAGTACTTC

clone size: .
J gene: TRBJ2-7
V gene: TRBV14
D gene: TRBD1
CDR3 protein: CASSQAQGAGEQYF
CDR3 DNA: TGTGCCAGCAGCCAAGCTCAGGGGGCAGGCGAGCAGTACTTC

clone size: .
J gene: TRBJ2-7
V gene: TRBV7-6
D gene: .
CDR3 protein: CASSPRGPGLGEQYF
CDR3 DNA: TGTGCCAGCAGCCCCCGGGGCCCAGGGTTGGGTGAGCAGTACTTC